The 20 T cell receptor beta chains listed next were all sequenced from one sample in a study of CD8 T cells in ankylosing spondylitis (dated by TCRdb to 2016 to 2017). No antigen is known for these receptors. The library relied on 5' RACE. For sequencing, an Illumina HiSeq 2500 was employed. The public reads were run again by TCRdb, first through fastp at Q25 and then through MiXCR, and only productive beta chains were kept. Merged by CDR3 protein, the rows form single entries marked with the most common genes and DNA. The sample yields 750,000 to 850,000 distinct CDR3 sequences; about an eighth were counted once. The ten top clones hold more than 0.5% of the sample. Broad study findings and their caveats: A TCR beta motif made up of several highly homologous amino acid variants appeared to be characteristic of blood from ankylosing spondylitis patients.

The source material was blood, either unsorted or a sorted T cell fraction (not recorded which). The receptors here all came from a male donor with ankylosing spondylitis.

This rearrangement joins TRBV29-1 to TRBJ1-1; unclear D gene. From germline, CDR1 is SQVTM and CDR2 ANQGSEA. The CDR3 spans 14 residues. V was clipped by 6 bases and J by 0 bases, with 14 bases between them. DNA of the CDR3: TGCAGCGTCTCGGGCATGCGTCTGAACACTGAAGCTTTCTTT. This codes for CSVSGMRLNTEAFF.

This clonotype has a handful of counts. The chain carries TRBV11-2 and TRBJ2-1; 7 bases agree with TRBD2. The CDR3 is 16 amino acids. Losses at the gene ends were 5 bases for V and 2 bases for J; bases not matched to a gene: 9. CDR1 is SGHAT and CDR2 is FQNNGV in the germline V gene. The CDR3 nucleotides are TGTGCCAGCAGCACCCGGGCAGCGGGGACCTACAATGAGCAGTTCTTC. It encodes CASSTRAAGTYNEQFF.

This clonotype appeared a few times. This chain joins TRBV4-2 and TRBJ2-4; the D gene is possibly TRBD1 (6 bases). The CDR3 is made up of 17 amino acids. V dropped 4 bases and J dropped 3 bases, with 19 bases sitting between them. CDR1 is LGHNA and CDR2 is YNFKEQ in the germline V gene. Written as DNA, the CDR3 is TGTGCCAGCAGCCTTTTTCCCCAGGGGAGAGTCAAAAACATTCAGTACTTC. The encoded protein is CASSLFPQGRVKNIQYF.

In its sample, this clonotype was seen many times. This chain uses TRBV28 with TRBJ2-5; 7 bases are a match to TRBD1. This CDR3 contains 14 residues. Per germline, CDR1 MDHEN and CDR2 SYDVKM. Trimming cost V 6 bases and J 3 bases; bases outside gene matches: 7. CDR3 protein: CASSSLGTEETQYF. Written as DNA, the CDR3 is TGTGCCAGCAGCTCACTCGGGACAGAAGAGACCCAGTACTTC.

This clonotype appeared a few times. The V and J genes are TRBV10-3 and TRBJ2-1; 9 nucleotides line up with TRBD2. With V trimmed by 3 bases and J by 7 bases, 13 bases remained unmatched. Germline loops: CDR1 ENHRY, CDR2 SYGVKD. The CDR3 is 17 residues long. The CDR3 spells CAISDPGWRGGRNEQFF. The CDR3 nucleotides read TGTGCCATCAGTGACCCGGGATGGCGGGGGGGCAGGAATGAGCAGTTCTTC.

This clonotype was found many times. The rearrangement links TRBV20-1 to TRBJ2-5; a possible D gene is TRBD1 (6 bases). The CDR3 is 14 residues long. V lost 5 bases to trimming and J lost 1 base, with 14 bases between them. The germline CDR1 and CDR2 sequences are DFQATT and SNEGSKA (reference sequence). The CDR3 coding sequence is TGCAGTGCTGACGGACAGATGGTCCAAGAGACCCAGTACTTC. Its protein product is CSADGQMVQETQYF.

This clonotype was observed many times. The V gene is TRBV29-1, the J gene TRBJ2-3; TRBD2 aligns across 7 bases. The germline V gene has CDR1 SQVTM and CDR2 ANQGSEA. Trimming removed 2 bases from V and 0 bases from J; junction bases left unmatched: 8. The length of the CDR3 is 16 residues. CDR3 DNA: TGCAGCGTTGAATCAGCAGCGGGGTTTAGCACAGATACGCAGTATTTT. Translated, it gives CSVESAAGFSTDTQYF.

Only a few counts were recorded for this clonotype. The chain combines TRBV7-9 with TRBJ2-2; 8 bases line up with TRBD1. With 7 bases clipped from V and 1 base from J, the junction kept 5 bases outside the gene matches. The CDR3 runs 15 residues. Germline-derived CDR1 and CDR2 are SEHNR and FQNEAQ (reference sequence). CDR3 coding DNA: TGTGCCAGCACCACTGGGACAGGGAACACCGGGGAGCTGTTTTTT. It specifies CASTTGTGNTGELFF.

The V gene is TRBV20-1, the J gene TRBJ1-5, with D possibly matching TRBD1 (6 bases). V was shortened by 3 bases and J by 4 bases, with 16 bases between the two germline ends. This CDR3 spans 15 amino acids. CDR1 DFQATT and CDR2 SNEGSKA come from the germline V gene (reference sequence). The CDR3 DNA is TGCAGTGCTAGTACAGGGCCCCTTAGGAATCAGCCCCAGCATTTT. Encoded protein: CSASTGPLRNQPQHF.

This clonotype showed up just a few times. The J gene is TRBJ2-5, the V gene TRBV10-3; 7 nucleotides match TRBD2. CDR1 and CDR2 (germline): ENHRY, SYGVKD. This CDR3 comprises 14 residues. The J segment lost 1 base and the V segment lost 6 bases, leaving 5 bases of the junction unmatched. The CDR3 spells CAIRPGEGQETQYF. The DNA of the CDR3 is TGTGCCATCAGGCCCGGGGAGGGCCAAGAGACCCAGTACTTC.

This chain links TRBV7-6 with TRBJ1-2, with a weak D call TRBD1 (5 bases). Trimming shortened V by 0 bases and J by 4 bases, and 12 bases separated the two germline ends. Germline V CDR1 and CDR2: SGHVS, FNYEAQ. CDR3 length: 15 residues. The DNA of the CDR3 is TGTGCCAGCAGCTTAGCGAGGGGAGATCCCTATGGCTACACCTTC. Amino acids: CASSLARGDPYGYTF. Filled out from reference TRBV7-6 and TRBJ1-2, the complete variable domain reads GAGVSQSPRYKVTKRGQDVALRCDPISGHVSLYWYRQALGQGPEFLTYFNYEAQQDKSGLPNDRFSAERPEGSISTLTIQRTEQRDSAMYRCASSLARGDPYGYTFGSGTRLTVV.

The rearrangement joins TRBV11-2 to TRBJ2-1; 9 positions agree with TRBD2. Germline V CDR1 and CDR2: SGHAT, FQNNGV. The CDR3 spans 18 residues. With V trimmed by 5 bases and J by 2 bases, 13 bases remained unmatched. The chain's CDR3 is CASSLPRGRGGPYNEQFF. In DNA form, the CDR3 reads TGTGCCAGCAGCCTGCCCCGGGGGCGGGGGGGCCCCTACAATGAGCAGTTCTTC.

The V and J genes are TRBV11-2 and TRBJ2-3, with 10 bases identical to TRBD2. Per germline, CDR1 SGHAT and CDR2 FQNNGV. The CDR3 is made up of 18 amino acids. V lost 4 bases to trimming and J lost 4 bases; unmatched junction nucleotides: 14. Written as DNA, the CDR3 is TGTGCCAGCAGCTCCGGAGGGAGCGGGAGGGCCGTGGCAGATACGCAGTATTTT. Protein: CASSSGGSGRAVADTQYF.

This clonotype was observed a single time. The gene calls are TRBV6-2 or TRBV6-3 and TRBJ1-6; D gene uncertain. Between the trimmed V and J ends, which lost 3 bases and 7 bases, there was a span of 13 bases. Germline CDR1 reads MNHEY; CDR2 reads SVGEGT. The CDR3 loop spans 15 amino acids. In nucleotides, the CDR3 is TGTGCCAGCAGTTATGCGAGGAGCCCAAATTCACCCCTCCACTTT. Its protein is CASSYARSPNSPLHF.

The chain carries TRBV20-1 and TRBJ2-5; 9 nucleotides align to TRBD2. In germline, CDR1 is DFQATT, CDR2 SNEGSKA (reference sequence). Unmatched junction bases numbered 6, after V lost 5 bases and J lost 2 bases. The CDR3 consists of 14 residues. CDR3 DNA sequence: TGCAGTGCTGTACTAGCGGGCACACAAGAGACCCAGTACTTC. Protein: CSAVLAGTQETQYF.

This clonotype was seen many times. The genes are TRBV29-1 and TRBJ2-5; TRBD2 matches at 12 bases. This CDR3 contains 15 residues. Germline V gives CDR1 SQVTM, CDR2 ANQGSEA. With V trimmed by 3 bases and J by 5 bases, 7 bases remained unmatched. DNA of the CDR3: TGCAGCGTTGAGCCCGGACTAGCGGGGCGGGAGACCCAGTACTTC. Translated, it gives CSVEPGLAGRETQYF.

The J gene is TRBJ1-2, the V gene TRBV6-5, with D perhaps TRBD1 (5 bases). Germline assignment: CDR1 MNHEY and CDR2 SVGAGI. CDR3 size: 12 residues. The V end was cut by 6 bases, the J end by 7 bases, with 12 bases between. The DNA of the CDR3 is TGTGCCAGCAGCCGGGGGGTGTCTGGCTACACCTTC. Translating it yields CASSRGVSGYTF.

About this clonotype itself: This CDR3 is missing its conserved last phenylalanine or tryptophan, likely due to a read error. This chain links TRBV2 with TRBJ2-1; 10 bases align to TRBD2. The CDR3 is 17 residues long. Germline V lookup: CDR1 SNHLY, CDR2 FYNNEI. Germline trimming cut 0 bases from V and 8 bases from J; bases unmatched to any gene: 10. This chain's CDR3 is CASSEALRLAGADEQFI. The CDR3 DNA reads TGTGCCAGCAGTGAAGCGCTTCGGCTAGCGGGAGCCGATGAGCAGTTCATC.

This clonotype was seen only a few times. This chain links TRBV20-1 with TRBJ1-6, with a weak D call TRBD1 (5 bases). In germline, CDR1 is DFQATT, CDR2 SNEGSKA (reference sequence). The length of the CDR3 is 14 residues. The V and J ends lost 5 bases and 9 bases respectively, with 17 bases between them. CDR3 protein: CSARRDVVISPLHF. CDR3 DNA: TGCAGTGCTCGGAGGGACGTTGTAATTTCACCCCTCCACTTT.

Regarding this clonotype: This clone may be a read error of a much larger clone one base away. The chain employs TRBV7-2 and TRBJ1-5; D unclear. CDR3 size: 12 residues. The V gene lost 3 bases and the J gene lost 3 bases, with 3 bases spanning the gap. Germline V CDR1 and CDR2: SGHTA, FQGNSA. For the CDR3, the DNA is TGTGCCAGCAGCTTTTACAATCAGCCCCAGCATTTT. This encodes CASSFYNQPQHF.